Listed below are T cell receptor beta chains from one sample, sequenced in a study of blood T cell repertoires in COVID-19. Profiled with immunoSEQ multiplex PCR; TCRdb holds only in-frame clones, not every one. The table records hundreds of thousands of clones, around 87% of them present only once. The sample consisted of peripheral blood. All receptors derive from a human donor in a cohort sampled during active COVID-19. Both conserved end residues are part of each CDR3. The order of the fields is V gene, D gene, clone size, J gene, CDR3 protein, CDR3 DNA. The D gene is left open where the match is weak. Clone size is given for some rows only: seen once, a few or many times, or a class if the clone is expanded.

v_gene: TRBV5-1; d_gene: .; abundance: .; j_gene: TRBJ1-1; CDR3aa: CASSPVPGMNTEAFF; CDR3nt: TGCGCCAGCAGCCCAGTTCCGGGAATGAACACTGAAGCTTTCTTT
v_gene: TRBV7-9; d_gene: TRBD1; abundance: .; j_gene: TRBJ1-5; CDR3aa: CASSWTGASNQPQHF; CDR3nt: TGTGCCAGCAGCTGGACAGGGGCGAGCAATCAGCCCCAGCATTTT
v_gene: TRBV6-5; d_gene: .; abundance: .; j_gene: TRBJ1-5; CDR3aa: CASSYGLEKQHF; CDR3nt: TGTGCCAGCAGTTACGGCCTGGAGAAGCAGCATTTT
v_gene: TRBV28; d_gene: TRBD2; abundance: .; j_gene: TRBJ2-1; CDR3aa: CAISLSLAGEAQFF; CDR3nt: TGTGCCATCTCTTTAAGTCTAGCGGGAGAAGCGCAGTTCTTC
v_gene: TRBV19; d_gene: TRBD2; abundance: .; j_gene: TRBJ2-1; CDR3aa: CASSRLGLAKDEQFF; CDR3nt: TGTGCCAGTAGTAGATTAGGACTAGCGAAGGATGAGCAGTTCTTC
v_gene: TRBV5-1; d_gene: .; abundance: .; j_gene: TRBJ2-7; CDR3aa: CASSLKPGGYEQYF; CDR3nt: TGCGCCAGCAGCTTGAAACCGGGTGGCTACGAGCAGTACTTC
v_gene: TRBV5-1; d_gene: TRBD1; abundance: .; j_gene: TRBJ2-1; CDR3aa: CASSFSWDSRGYNEQFF; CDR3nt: TGCGCCAGCAGCTTCTCTTGGGATTCCAGGGGGTACAATGAGCAGTTCTTC
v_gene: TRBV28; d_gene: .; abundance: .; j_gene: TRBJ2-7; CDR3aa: CASINGYEQYF; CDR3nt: TGTGCCAGCATCAACGGGTACGAGCAGTACTTC
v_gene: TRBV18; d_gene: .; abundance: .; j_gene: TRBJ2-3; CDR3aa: CASSPRTSTDTQYF; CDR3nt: TGTGCCAGCTCACCACGGACTAGCACAGATACGCAGTATTTT
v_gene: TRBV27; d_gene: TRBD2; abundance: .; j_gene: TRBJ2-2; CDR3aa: CASRTWGGTGELFF; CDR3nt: TGTGCCAGCCGCACATGGGGGGGGACCGGGGAGCTGTTTTTT
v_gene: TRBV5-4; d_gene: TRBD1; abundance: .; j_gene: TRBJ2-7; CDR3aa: CASSTLDRGIHEQYF; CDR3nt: TGTGCCAGCAGCACCCTCGACAGGGGGATACACGAGCAGTACTTC
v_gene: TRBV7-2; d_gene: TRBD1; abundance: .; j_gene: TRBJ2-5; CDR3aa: CASTPEGAALQETQYF; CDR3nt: TGTGCCAGCACCCCAGAGGGGGCGGCCCTCCAAGAGACCCAGTACTTC
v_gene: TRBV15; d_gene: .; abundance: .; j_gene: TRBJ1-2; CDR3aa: CATSENRDYGYTF; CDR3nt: TGTGCCACCAGCGAGAACAGGGACTATGGCTACACCTTC
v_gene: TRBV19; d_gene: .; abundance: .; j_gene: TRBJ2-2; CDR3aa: CASSIQGETGELFF; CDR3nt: TGTGCCAGTAGTATACAGGGCGAAACCGGGGAGCTGTTTTTT
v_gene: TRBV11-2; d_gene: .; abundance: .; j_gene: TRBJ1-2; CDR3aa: CASSLEGGIGGYTF; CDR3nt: TGTGCCAGCAGCTTAGAGGGGGGGATTGGTGGCTACACCTTC
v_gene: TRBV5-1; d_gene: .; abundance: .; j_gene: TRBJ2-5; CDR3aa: CASGPGGRPSEETQYF; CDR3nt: TGCGCCAGCGGCCCCGGGGGACGGCCTTCTGAAGAGACCCAGTACTTC
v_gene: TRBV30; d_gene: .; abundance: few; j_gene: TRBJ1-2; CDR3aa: CARAGTTYGYTF; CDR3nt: TGTGCCCGAGCCGGGACAACCTATGGCTACACCTTC
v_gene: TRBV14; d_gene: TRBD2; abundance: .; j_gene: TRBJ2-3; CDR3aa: CASSQGLAGGPASTDTQYF; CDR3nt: TGTGCCAGCAGCCAAGGGCTAGCGGGGGGACCAGCGAGCACAGATACGCAGTATTTT
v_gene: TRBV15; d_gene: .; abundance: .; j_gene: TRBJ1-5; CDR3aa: CATSRVASSRPQHF; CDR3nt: TGTGCCACCAGCAGAGTAGCCAGCTCCCGGCCCCAGCATTTT
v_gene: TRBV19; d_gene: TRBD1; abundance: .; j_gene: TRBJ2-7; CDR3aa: CASSIRGSSGEQYF; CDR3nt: TGTGCCAGTAGCATCAGGGGGTCGTCAGGCGAGCAGTACTTC
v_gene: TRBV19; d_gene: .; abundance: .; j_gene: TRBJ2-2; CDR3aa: CASIINEGGTGELFF; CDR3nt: TGTGCCAGTATCATCAACGAGGGAGGCACCGGGGAGCTGTTTTTT
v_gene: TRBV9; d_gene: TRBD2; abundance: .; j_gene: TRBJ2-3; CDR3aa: CASSRRGLAGGSSTDTQYF; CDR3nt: TGTGCCAGCAGCAGGAGAGGACTAGCGGGGGGCAGTAGCACAGATACGCAGTATTTT
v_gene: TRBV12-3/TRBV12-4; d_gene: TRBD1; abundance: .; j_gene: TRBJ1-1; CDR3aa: CASSNTGQQAAFF; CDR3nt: TGTGCCAGCAGTAACACGGGACAGCAGGCGGCTTTCTTT